The 22 T cell receptor beta chains reported below all come from one sample, sequenced in a study of OX40 agonist ivuxolimab in advanced cancers. Profiled with immunoSEQ multiplex PCR; TCRdb holds only in-frame clones, not every one. The data contain around 41,000 clones, approximately 90% of them singletons. This specimen consisted of CD4+ or CD8+ T cells sorted from blood, obtained in a trial of the OX40 agonist ivuxolimab. The receptors come from an adult with an advanced solid tumor such as melanoma, head and neck, liver or kidney cancer.

The CDR3 DNA is TGTGCCAGCAGTTACCTACAGTTTAGCAATCAGCCCCAGCATTTT. Residues: CASSYLQFSNQPQHF. This chain connects TRBV21-1 to TRBJ1-5; TRBD1 was called by the table and not checked on the DNA. TRBV21-1 constitutes a pseudogene. This CDR3 is 15 amino acids long.

V usage is TRBV2 and J usage is TRBJ1-2; 8 bases match TRBD1. Germline V gives CDR1 SNHLY, CDR2 FYNNEI. Germline trimming cut 10 bases from V and 5 bases from J; bases unmatched to any gene: 3. The CDR3 length is 11 residues. The CDR3 region is CATGQGYGYTF. In DNA form, the CDR3 reads TGTGCCACCGGACAGGGATATGGCTACACCTTC. Drawing the rest from reference TRBV2 and TRBJ1-2, the complete variable domain is EPEVTQTPSHQVTQMGQEVILRCVPISNHLYFYWYRQILGQKVEFLVSFYNNEISEKSEIFDDQFSVERPDGSNFTLKIRSTKLEDSAMYFCATGQGYGYTFGSGTRLTVV.

The chain is built from TRBV10-1 and TRBJ2-1; D assignment may be TRBD1 or TRBD2 (5 bases each). This CDR3 has 13 residues. Germline CDR1 reads WNHNN; CDR2 reads SYGVQD (reference sequence). V gave up 8 bases and J gave up 6 bases, with 14 bases separating them. CDR3: CASGSRVVNEQFF. The CDR3 region has the DNA TGCGCCAGCGGGAGCAGGGTGGTCAATGAGCAGTTCTTC.

This clone was observed a single time. V usage is TRBV29-1 and J usage is TRBJ1-1; 8 positions agree with TRBD1. V lost 6 bases to trimming and J lost 0 bases; unmatched junction nucleotides: 3. Per the germline V gene, CDR1 is SQVTM and CDR2 is ANQGSEA. The CDR3 is 13 amino acids. CDR3 in DNA: TGCAGCGTCGACAGGGGACTGAACACTGAAGCTTTCTTT. The encoded protein is CSVDRGLNTEAFF. Full variable domain (missing parts from reference TRBV29-1 and TRBJ1-1): SAVISQKPSRDICQRGTSLTIQCQVDSQVTMMFWYRQQPGQSLTLIATANQGSEATYESGFVIDKFPISRPNLTFSTLTVSNMSPEDSSIYLCSVDRGLNTEAFFGQGTRLTVV.

The rearrangement uses TRBV7-6 and TRBJ2-3; 11 nucleotides agree with TRBD2. This CDR3 has 16 residues. After removal of 2 bases from V and 4 bases from J, the junction contained 5 bases not matched to a gene. CDR1 and CDR2 from the germline V gene are SGHVS and FNYEAQ. The CDR3 here is CASSLSSGRASDTQYF. In DNA form, the CDR3 reads TGTGCCAGCAGCTTAAGTAGCGGGAGGGCCTCAGATACGCAGTATTTT. Drawing the rest from reference TRBV7-6 and TRBJ2-3, the complete variable domain is GAGVSQSPRYKVTKRGQDVALRCDPISGHVSLYWYRQALGQGPEFLTYFNYEAQQDKSGLPNDRFSAERPEGSISTLTIQRTEQRDSAMYRCASSLSSGRASDTQYFGPGTRLTVL.

The CDR3 sequence is CASSLAQAGGGSYNEQFF. DNA for the CDR3: TGTGCCAGCAGCTTGGCTCAAGCGGGAGGTGGCTCCTACAATGAGCAGTTCTTC. This sequence joins TRBV7-2 and TRBJ2-1, with 9 bases aligning to TRBD2. The CDR3 spans 18 residues. Germline V gives CDR1 SGHTA, CDR2 FQGNSA. Trimming cost V 3 bases and J 0 bases; bases outside gene matches: 9.

V is TRBV28 and J is TRBJ2-1, with TRBD2 as a possible D gene (6 bases). V was clipped by 1 base and J by 0 bases, with 16 bases between them. This CDR3 is 18 amino acids long. From germline, CDR1 is MDHEN and CDR2 SYDVKM. CDR3 nucleotide sequence: TGTGCCAGCAGTTTATTGCGGGGAAGGGGAAGCTCCTACAATGAGCAGTTCTTC. The encoded protein is CASSLLRGRGSSYNEQFF.

The chain employs TRBV7-9 and TRBJ1-1; 8 nucleotides match TRBD1. The V segment lost 5 bases and the J segment 1 base; nucleotides outside the gene matches: 3. This CDR3 is built from 14 residues. The germline V gene has CDR1 SEHNR and CDR2 FQNEAQ (reference sequence). The CDR3 spells CASSADRGNTEAFF. CDR3 bases: TGTGCCAGCAGCGCCGACAGGGGGAACACTGAAGCTTTCTTT.

The rearrangement joins TRBV13 to TRBJ1-2; 7 positions match TRBD1. CDR3 size: 15 residues. V lost 0 bases, J lost 0 bases, and 1 base stayed unmatched. Germline values: CDR1 PRHDT, CDR2 FYEKMQ (reference sequence). CDR3 loop: CASSLGGTANYGYTF. In DNA, the CDR3 is TGTGCCAGCAGCTTAGGAGGGACAGCTAACTATGGCTACACCTTC. Variable domain in full (rest from reference TRBV13 and TRBJ1-2): AAGVIQSPRHLIKEKRETATLKCYPIPRHDTVYWYQQGPGQDPQFLISFYEKMQSDKGSIPDRFSAQQFSDYHSELNMSSLELGDSALYFCASSLGGTANYGYTFGSGTRLTVV.

This sequence joins TRBV7-9 and TRBJ1-1; tentative D call: TRBD1 (6 bases). V gave up 3 bases and J gave up 0 bases, with 11 bases separating them. This CDR3 spans 15 amino acids. Germline V gene sequence: CDR1 SEHNR, CDR2 FQNEAQ (reference sequence). The CDR3 DNA reads as TGTGCCAGCAGCTTTGGGGGGGCTATGAACACTGAAGCTTTCTTT. Translated, it gives CASSFGGAMNTEAFF.

This chain joins TRBV9 and TRBJ2-1, with TRBD1 matching 8 bases. The CDR3 contains 15 residues. Germline CDR1 and CDR2: SGDLS and YYNGEE. Trimming cost V 5 bases and J 1 base; bases outside gene matches: 5. CDR3 DNA: TGTGCCAGCAGTGACAGGGGCGATTCCTACAATGAGCAGTTCTTC. Protein sequence: CASSDRGDSYNEQFF.

This sequence joins TRBV6-1 and TRBJ2-2; TRBD1 is a possible D gene (6 bases). Germline V gene lookup returns CDR1 MNHNS and CDR2 SASEGT. Trimming removed 6 bases from V and 5 bases from J, with 13 bases in between. This CDR3 has 14 residues. This CDR3 is CASSRFRGTGELFF. CDR3 nucleotides: TGTGCCAGCAGCCGTTTCAGGGGAACCGGGGAGCTGTTTTTT.

The J gene is TRBJ1-2, the V gene TRBV18; D is perhaps TRBD1 (6 bases). This CDR3 is 16 amino acids long. Germline CDR1 and CDR2: KGHSH and LQKENI. With 4 bases removed from V and 1 base from J, the gap between germline ends came to 16 bases. The CDR3 region is CASSQPTGPLNYGYTF. As DNA, the CDR3 is TGTGCCAGCTCACAACCTACAGGGCCCCTTAACTATGGCTACACCTTC.

This clone was recorded once. The chain recombines TRBV7-3 with TRBJ2-7; 7 bases are a match to TRBD1. J was trimmed by 2 bases and V by 5 bases; bases with no gene match: 6. CDR3 size: 14 residues. Looked up from germline, CDR1 is SGHTA and CDR2 is FQGTGA. In DNA, the CDR3 is TGTGCCAGCAGCCTCCGGGACAGCGCCTACGAGCAGTACTTC. Encoded protein: CASSLRDSAYEQYF.

This chain links TRBV19 with TRBJ1-5; unclear D gene. Germline values: CDR1 LNHDA, CDR2 SQIVND (reference sequence). V was shortened by 3 bases and J by 2 bases, with 14 bases between the two germline ends. This CDR3 region has 16 residues. CDR3 in amino acids: CASSIAAAWGNQPQHF. DNA for the CDR3: TGTGCCAGTAGTATTGCGGCAGCGTGGGGCAATCAGCCCCAGCATTTT.

This chain connects TRBV10-2 to TRBJ2-7; 8 bases match TRBD1. The V gene end was trimmed by 4 bases and the J gene end by 5 bases; junction bases not matched to a gene: 1. The CDR3 is 12 amino acids. Germline CDR1 is WSHSY and CDR2 is SAAADI. This CDR3 is CASSATGDEQYF. In DNA form, the CDR3 reads TGCGCCAGCAGTGCGACAGGGGACGAGCAGTACTTC.

V usage is TRBV5-1 and J usage is TRBJ2-3; D not certain. Germline loops: CDR1 SGHRS, CDR2 YFSETQ. V lost 2 bases, J lost 2 bases, and 3 bases lay in between. The CDR3 has 12 residues. In DNA form, the CDR3 reads TGCGCCAGCAGCTTTACCACAGATACGCAGTATTTT. This gives the protein CASSFTTDTQYF.

This clone has a single count. The chain carries TRBV28 and TRBJ1-1; the match to TRBD1 covers 7 bases. With V trimmed by 11 bases and J by 4 bases, 13 bases remained unmatched. This CDR3 has 14 residues. CDR1 MDHEN and CDR2 SYDVKM come from the germline V gene. In nucleotides, the CDR3 is TGTGCCGTAACCCTGGGCAGGGGGAGCACTGAAGCTTTCTTT. As protein: CAVTLGRGSTEAFF.

V is TRBV7-9 and J is TRBJ1-4; D is ambiguous. The CDR3 consists of 16 residues. Trimming left V 1 base short and J 7 bases short, with 16 bases between. The germline gives CDR1 SEHNR, CDR2 FQNEAQ (reference sequence). Here the CDR3 DNA reads TGTGCCAGCAGCTTAGTGGTGGGGAGAGGGAGTGAAAAACTGTTTTTT. Residues: CASSLVVGRGSEKLFF.

The V gene is TRBV11-2, the J gene TRBJ2-7, with a weak D call TRBD2 (6 bases). Germline V gene sequence: CDR1 SGHAT, CDR2 FQNNGV. Trimming stripped 3 bases from V and 2 bases from J, with 14 bases between. The CDR3 contains 15 residues. CDR3 in amino acids: CASSFGGSVAYEQYF. CDR3 DNA: TGTGCCAGCAGCTTTGGGGGGAGTGTCGCCTACGAGCAGTACTTC. The whole variable domain, filled in from reference TRBV11-2 and TRBJ2-7, reads EAGVAQSPRYKIIEKRQSVAFWCNPISGHATLYWYQQILGQGPKLLIQFQNNGVVDDSQLPKDRFSAERLKGVDSTLKIQPAKLEDSAVYLCASSFGGSVAYEQYFGPGTRLTVT.

V and J are TRBV11-2 and TRBJ2-3, with TRBD2 as a possible D gene (5 bases). The CDR3 covers 14 residues. V shed 5 bases and J shed 1 base, with 10 bases lying between them. Germline V gene sequence: CDR1 SGHAT, CDR2 FQNNGV. The DNA for the CDR3 is TGTGCCAGCAGCCCAAGCGGAGGCACAGATACGCAGTATTTT. Translating gives CASSPSGGTDTQYF.

This clone was observed a few times. The V call is TRBV6-5, the J call TRBJ2-2, with a weak D call TRBD2 (6 bases). Germline assignment: CDR1 MNHEY and CDR2 SVGAGI. V gave up 2 bases and J gave up 6 bases, with 10 bases separating them. The CDR3 totals 14 residues. The CDR3 loop reads CASSYDGSPGELFF. In DNA form, the CDR3 reads TGTGCCAGCAGTTACGACGGGAGCCCCGGGGAGCTGTTTTTT.